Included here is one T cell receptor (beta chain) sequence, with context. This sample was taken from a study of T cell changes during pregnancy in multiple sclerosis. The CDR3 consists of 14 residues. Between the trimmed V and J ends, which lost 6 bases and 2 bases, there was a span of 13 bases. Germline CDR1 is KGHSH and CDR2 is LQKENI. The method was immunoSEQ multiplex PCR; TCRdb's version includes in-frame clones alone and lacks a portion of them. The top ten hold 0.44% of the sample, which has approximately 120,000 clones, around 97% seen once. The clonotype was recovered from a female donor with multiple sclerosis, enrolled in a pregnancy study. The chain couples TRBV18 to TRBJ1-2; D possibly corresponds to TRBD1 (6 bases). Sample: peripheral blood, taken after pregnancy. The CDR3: CASSPTGTNYGYTF. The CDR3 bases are TGTGCCAGCTCGCCAACAGGGACCAACTATGGCTACACCTTC.